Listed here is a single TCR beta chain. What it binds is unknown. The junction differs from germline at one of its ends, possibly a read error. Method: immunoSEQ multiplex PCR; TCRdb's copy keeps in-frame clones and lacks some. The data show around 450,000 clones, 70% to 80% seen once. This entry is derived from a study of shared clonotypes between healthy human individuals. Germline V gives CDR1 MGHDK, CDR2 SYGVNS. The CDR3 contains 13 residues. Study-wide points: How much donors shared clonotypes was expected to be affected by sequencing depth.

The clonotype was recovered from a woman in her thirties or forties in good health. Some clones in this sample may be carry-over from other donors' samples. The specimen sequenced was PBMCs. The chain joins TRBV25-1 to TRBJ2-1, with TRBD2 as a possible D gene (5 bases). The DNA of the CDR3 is TGTGCCAGCAGTGTTCCCGGGAAAAATGAGCATTTCTTC. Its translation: CASSVPGKNEHFF.